The clone carrying this T cell receptor (beta chain) was seen more than once but under ten times. Assignments of participants to cohorts depended upon their own reported clinical history. The sample belongs to a study of blood T cell repertoires in COVID-19. About the research overall: The United States, Italy and Spain provided the acute and convalescent COVID-19 samples. PBMCs, B-cell-depleted T cells, or T cells provided the cDNA or gDNA that made up the material.

Per germline, CDR1 MGHRA and CDR2 YSYEKL. The CDR3 is 17 amino acids. Trimming removed 0 bases from V and 4 bases from J, with 16 bases in between. Original processing notes: Using reference gene primer amplification, nucleated cell counts were estimated. Sequenced by immunoSEQ multiplex PCR; TCRdb stores in-frame clones only, minus some. The V and J calls and the clone size are those of that table, but D and trimming were determined from the DNA. Altogether around 420,000 clones are present, approximately 91% being singletons, with the ten largest covering roughly 1.9%. The sequenced material came from PBMCs or T cells enriched from blood (not recorded which). The TCR originated in a middle-aged woman with acute COVID-19. The chain has TRBV4-1 and TRBJ1-3; D remains ambiguous. This chain's CDR3 is CASSQDTGREGGNTIYF. In DNA form, the CDR3 reads TGCGCCAGCAGCCAAGATACCGGGCGGGAGGGAGGAAACACCATATATTTT.